This T cell receptor (beta chain) is drawn from a study of post-analysis software for immune sequencing data. In the study overall: Relapsing-remitting, secondary progressive and progressive-relapsing forms of multiple sclerosis all featured among disease courses. Findings and caveats of the study: Roughly five TRBV segments appeared more often in patients than in controls, and TRBV5-6, TRBV5-1 and TRBV20-1 were among these.

This clonotype was recorded many times. What it binds is not known. CDR3 length: 13 amino acids. Germline CDR1 is LNHNV and CDR2 is YYDKDF (reference sequence). V trimming: 7 bases; J trimming: 7 bases; junction bases outside the gene matches: 5. TCR beta libraries were prepared from cDNA with unique molecular identifiers. Each CDR3 protein is one row after TCRdb ran MiXCR on the PCR reads. The sample lists approximately 180,000 distinct CDR3 sequences, approximately 28% occurring once. Input material: blood. The receptor's source is a girl between 10 and 17 years old with multiple sclerosis. The chain combines TRBV15 with TRBJ1-2, with TRBD1 identical over 11 bases. CDR3 region: CATTDRGHGGYTF. CDR3 DNA sequence: TGTGCCACCACGGACAGGGGGCATGGTGGCTACACCTTC.